This T cell receptor beta chain was identified in a study of regulatory T cells in long-lasting Graves disease. As for time point: persistent/refractory GD, antithyroid drugs over 5 years with positive TRAb. PBMC RNA served as the TCR library source. Arm-PCR with iRepertoire HTBI primers amplified the CDR3 regions for these TCR beta libraries. TCRdb processed the multiplex PCR reads anew with MiXCR; each CDR3 protein has one entry. Found here are more than 350,000 distinct CDR3 sequences, roughly a fifth of them singletons; the top ten hold 14%. The CDR3 is 15 residues long. V gave up 6 bases and J gave up 2 bases; unmatched junction bases: 3. Germline V CDR1 and CDR2: MNHNS, SASEGT.

The source is a female donor with Graves disease. The specimen was peripheral blood mononuclear cells (PBMCs), collected when the disease was refractory, from a patient treated with antithyroid drugs. The V gene is TRBV6-1, the J gene TRBJ2-2, with TRBD1 matching over 10 bases. The CDR3: CASRGTGENTGELFF. The DNA of the CDR3 is TGTGCCAGCAGGGGGACAGGGGAAAACACCGGGGAGCTGTTTTTT.